A selection of T cell receptor beta chains follows, all from one sample in a study of blood T cell repertoires in COVID-19. Using immunoSEQ multiplex PCR, the repertoire was profiled, and TCRdb retains in-frame clones only, with some absent. The profile covers fewer than 700,000 clones, with roughly nine tenths appearing a single time and around 8% taken by the ten largest. Sequences were obtained from peripheral blood. The receptors were sampled from a woman between 45 and 60 years old with COVID-19, enrolled during active disease. CDR3s include the opening cysteine and the closing phenylalanine or tryptophan. The order of the fields is CDR3 length, V gene, CDR3 protein.

length: 17
V: TRBV2
CDR3: CASSRPGGGPSSDTQYF

length: 13
V: TRBV12-3/TRBV12-4
CDR3: CASSLALGRGYTF

length: 15
V: TRBV18
CDR3: CASSPGVQGDQPQHF

length: 15
V: TRBV30
CDR3: CAWYDLTNSGNTIYF

length: 17
V: TRBV3-1/TRBV3-2
CDR3: CASSHGTRGLGTGELFF

length: 15
V: TRBV10-3
CDR3: CATQGATGGHQPQHF

length: 18
V: TRBV6-2/TRBV6-3
CDR3: CASSLPGRITGGYQPQHF

length: 14
V: TRBV18
CDR3: CASSLRVSNTEAFF

length: 15
V: TRBV15
CDR3: CATSSPGQGVGELFF

length: 12
V: TRBV18
CDR3: CASSTPPGELFF

length: 14
V: TRBV5-1
CDR3: CASSLEVGTVEAFF

length: 12
V: TRBV9
CDR3: CASSYGSYGYTF

length: 18
V: TRBV4-1
CDR3: CASSRKFTSGGWPDTQYF

length: 16
V: TRBV24-1
CDR3: CATSDLWAGEPTEAFF

length: 15
V: TRBV24-1
CDR3: CATAAGGPVDYGYTF

length: 16
V: TRBV10-1
CDR3: CASSESFGTLNTEAFF

length: 14
V: TRBV4-2
CDR3: CASSQESPFNEQFF

length: 12
V: TRBV27
CDR3: CASWEGFYGYTF

length: 19
V: TRBV24-1
CDR3: CATSDPGLAGTTSTDTQYF

length: 16
V: TRBV18
CDR3: CASSPQEGGADTEAFF

length: 14
V: TRBV5-1
CDR3: CASSLAQDPETQYF

length: 14
V: TRBV5-1
CDR3: CASSLVSDNSPLHF

length: 16
V: TRBV24-1
CDR3: CATSDPAKRQGGELFF

length: 15
V: TRBV28
CDR3: CASSLAGQGEEKLFF

length: 14
V: TRBV6-5
CDR3: CASSPPSENTEAFF

length: 15
V: TRBV2
CDR3: CASRRGGASYNEQFF

length: 16
V: TRBV28
CDR3: CASSSHRGVVNQPQHF

length: 15
V: TRBV7-2
CDR3: CASSTNLGGAYEQYF

length: 13
V: TRBV12-3/TRBV12-4
CDR3: CASSAYRASEAFF

length: 17
V: TRBV18
CDR3: CASSPNSGSSVSYEQYF

length: 15
V: TRBV9
CDR3: CASSVNPGDVTEAFF

length: 13
V: TRBV5-8
CDR3: CASSFTMNTEAFF

length: 16
V: TRBV6-1
CDR3: CASSEPGQGAESGYTF

length: 11
V: TRBV28
CDR3: CASSGSRGYTF

length: 15
V: TRBV2
CDR3: CASSVFWDINYEQYF

length: 14
V: TRBV5-1
CDR3: CASSGALDTGELFF

length: 14
V: TRBV27
CDR3: CASRPVLSSYEQYF

length: 15
V: TRBV28
CDR3: CASSLQVSMNTEAFF

length: 12
V: TRBV6-5
CDR3: CASRRGGETQYF

length: 14
V: TRBV6-5
CDR3: CASSLQGGADTQYF

length: 13
V: TRBV5-1
CDR3: CASSLGGTTEAFF

length: 14
V: TRBV6-6
CDR3: CASTIGQVGDTQYF

length: 12
V: TRBV7-9
CDR3: CASSLARYEQYF

length: 15
V: TRBV27
CDR3: CATEATPDRAGTQYF

length: 14
V: TRBV5-1
CDR3: CASSLEGGNQPQHF

length: 14
V: TRBV18
CDR3: CASSPSGQTDTQYF

length: 13
V: TRBV29-1
CDR3: CSVYRVGAYGYTF

length: 15
V: TRBV2
CDR3: CASSEARTGGAEQYF

length: 16
V: TRBV7-8
CDR3: CASSRTQRDRGQPQHF

length: 14
V: TRBV19
CDR3: CASSVSTGTGEAFF

length: 14
V: TRBV6-5
CDR3: CASNSGGLLYEQYF

length: 12
V: TRBV19
CDR3: CASSYSNQPQHF

length: 18
V: TRBV5-1
CDR3: CASSRTRQGSITNEKLFF

length: 14
V: TRBV11-3
CDR3: CASRMGLNTGELFF